The clone carrying this T cell receptor beta chain was seen more than once but under ten times. The antigen remains unidentified. These data are taken from a study of human T cells and chemical hapten exposure. Study-wide context: Once 0.01% DPC had been applied to the upper back by patch test, readings were taken at 6 days. Study-wide results and caveats: Expanded TCRs made up significantly more big CDR3 similarity clusters than controls did.

TCRdb reanalysed the RACE reads using MiXCR and keeps one entry per CDR3 protein. The data show about 82,000 distinct CDR3 sequences, under 15% seen once. The time point is: patch test 3, about 24 weeks after DPC sensitization. The treatment was: therapeutic diphenylcyclopropenone sensitization with weekly scalp DPC. Sequenced here: whole blood, sampled in connection with sensitization to the hapten diphenylcyclopropenone (DPC). The TCR comes from a woman aged 45-59 years with alopecia areata. Some clones in this sample may be carry-over from other donors' samples.

Here the CDR3 reads CSVRQATETQYF. Written as DNA, the CDR3 is TGCAGCGTTCGACAGGCGACAGAGACCCAGTACTTC. The chain is built from TRBV29-1 and TRBJ2-5; possible D gene TRBD1, 6 bases. The CDR3 has 12 amino acids. V was trimmed by 5 bases and J by 4 bases, leaving 11 bases between them. From germline, CDR1 is SQVTM and CDR2 ANQGSEA. Filled out from reference TRBV29-1 and TRBJ2-5, the complete variable domain reads SAVISQKPSRDICQRGTSLTIQCQVDSQVTMMFWYRQQPGQSLTLIATANQGSEATYESGFVIDKFPISRPNLTFSTLTVSNMSPEDSSIYLCSVRQATETQYFGPGTRLLVL.